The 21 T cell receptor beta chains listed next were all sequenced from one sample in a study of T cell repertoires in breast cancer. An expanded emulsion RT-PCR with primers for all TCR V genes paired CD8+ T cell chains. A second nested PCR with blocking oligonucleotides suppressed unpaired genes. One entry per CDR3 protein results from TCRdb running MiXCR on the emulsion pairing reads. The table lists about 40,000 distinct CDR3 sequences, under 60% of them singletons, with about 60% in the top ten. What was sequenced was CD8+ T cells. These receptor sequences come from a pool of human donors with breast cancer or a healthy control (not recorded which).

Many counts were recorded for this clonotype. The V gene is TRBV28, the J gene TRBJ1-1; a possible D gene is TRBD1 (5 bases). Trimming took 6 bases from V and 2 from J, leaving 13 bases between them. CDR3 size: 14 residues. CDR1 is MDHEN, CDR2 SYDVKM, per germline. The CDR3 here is CASRNLQGNTEAFF. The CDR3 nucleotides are TGTGCCAGCAGGAACCTCCAGGGAAACACTGAAGCTTTCTTT. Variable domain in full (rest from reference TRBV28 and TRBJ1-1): DVKVTQSSRYLVKRTGEKVFLECVQDMDHENMFWYRQDPGLGLRLIYFSYDVKMKEKGDIPEGYSVSREKKERFSLILESASTNQTSMYLCASRNLQGNTEAFFGQGTRLTVV.

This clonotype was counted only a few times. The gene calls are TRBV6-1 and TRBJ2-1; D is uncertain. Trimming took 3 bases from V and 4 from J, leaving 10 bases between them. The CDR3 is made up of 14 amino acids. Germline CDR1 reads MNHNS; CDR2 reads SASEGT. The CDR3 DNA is TGTGCCAGCAGTGAGTTACCGGTTTACAATGAGCAGTTCTTC. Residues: CASSELPVYNEQFF.

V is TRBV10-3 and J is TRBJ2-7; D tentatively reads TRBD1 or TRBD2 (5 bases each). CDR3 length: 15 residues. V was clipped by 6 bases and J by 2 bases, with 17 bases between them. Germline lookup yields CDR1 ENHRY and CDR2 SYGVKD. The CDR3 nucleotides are TGTGCCATCAGGGCTAGGCCCAGGGAGACCTACGAGCAGTACTTC. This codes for CAIRARPRETYEQYF.

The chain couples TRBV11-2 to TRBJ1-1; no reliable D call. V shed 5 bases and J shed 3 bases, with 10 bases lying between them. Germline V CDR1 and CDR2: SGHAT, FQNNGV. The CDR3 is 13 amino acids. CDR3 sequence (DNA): TGTGCCAGCAGCCGCGGAGGTGACACTGAAGCTTTCTTT. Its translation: CASSRGGDTEAFF.

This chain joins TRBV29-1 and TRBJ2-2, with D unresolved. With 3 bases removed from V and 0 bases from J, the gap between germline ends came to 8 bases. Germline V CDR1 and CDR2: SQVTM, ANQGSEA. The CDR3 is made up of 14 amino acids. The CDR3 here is CSVDTTTNTGELFF. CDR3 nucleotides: TGCAGCGTTGACACGACGACGAACACCGGGGAGCTGTTTTTT.

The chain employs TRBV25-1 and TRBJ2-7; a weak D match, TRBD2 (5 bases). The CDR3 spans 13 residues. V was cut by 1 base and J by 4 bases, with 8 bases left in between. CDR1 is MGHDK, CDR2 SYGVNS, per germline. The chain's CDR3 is CASSELEAYEQYF. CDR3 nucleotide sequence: TGTGCCAGCAGTGAATTGGAGGCATACGAGCAGTACTTC.

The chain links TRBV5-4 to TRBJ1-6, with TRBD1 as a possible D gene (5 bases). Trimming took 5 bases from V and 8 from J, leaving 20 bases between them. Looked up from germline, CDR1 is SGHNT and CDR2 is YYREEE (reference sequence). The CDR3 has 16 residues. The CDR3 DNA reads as TGTGCCAGCAGTATAGGGTCTCGGGGCTCACATTCACCCCTCCACTTT. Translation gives CASSIGSRGSHSPLHF.

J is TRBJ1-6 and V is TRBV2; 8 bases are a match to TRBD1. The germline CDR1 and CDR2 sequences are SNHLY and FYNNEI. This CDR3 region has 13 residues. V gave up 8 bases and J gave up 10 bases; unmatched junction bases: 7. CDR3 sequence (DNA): TGTGCCAGCTCCGAGACAGGGGACTCACCCCTCCACTTT. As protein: CASSETGDSPLHF.

The CDR3 here is CASRAPTGRREAFF. CDR3 DNA sequence: TGTGCCAGCAGAGCGCCGACTGGACGGCGTGAGGCTTTCTTT. This chain joins TRBV6-2 or TRBV6-3 and TRBJ1-1; D gene unclear. The ends were cut back, 6 bases at V and 11 bases at J, with 22 bases in the middle. The CDR3 totals 14 residues. Per the germline V gene, CDR1 is MNHEY and CDR2 is SVGEGT.

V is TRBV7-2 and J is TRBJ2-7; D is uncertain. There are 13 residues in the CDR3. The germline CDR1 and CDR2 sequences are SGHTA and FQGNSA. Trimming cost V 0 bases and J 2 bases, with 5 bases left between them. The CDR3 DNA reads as TGTGCCAGCAGCTTAGCAGGGACCTACGAGCAGTACTTC. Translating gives CASSLAGTYEQYF.

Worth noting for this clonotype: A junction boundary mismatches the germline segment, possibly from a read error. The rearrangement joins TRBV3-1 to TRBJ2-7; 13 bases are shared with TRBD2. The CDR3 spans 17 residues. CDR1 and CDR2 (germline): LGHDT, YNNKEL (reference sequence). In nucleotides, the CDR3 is TGTGCCAGCAGCCAAAAGATGGGACTAGCGGGGATTTACGAGCAGTACTTT. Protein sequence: CASSQKMGLAGIYEQYF.

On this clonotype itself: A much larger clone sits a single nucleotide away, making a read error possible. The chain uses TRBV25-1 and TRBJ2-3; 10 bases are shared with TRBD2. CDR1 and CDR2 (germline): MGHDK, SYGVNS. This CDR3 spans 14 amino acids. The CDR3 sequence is CASDPGLATETQYF. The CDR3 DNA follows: TGTGCCAGCGATCCGGGACTAGCGACAGAGACGCAGTATTTT.

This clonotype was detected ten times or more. The CDR3 spells CASSPAARATYEQYF. CDR3 nucleotide sequence: TGTGCCAGCAGTCCGGCAGCCCGGGCAACGTACGAGCAGTACTTC. The chain carries TRBV28 and TRBJ2-7; D is uncertain. Germline loops: CDR1 MDHEN, CDR2 SYDVKM. Trimming took 5 bases from V and 4 from J, leaving 18 bases between them. The CDR3 loop spans 15 amino acids.

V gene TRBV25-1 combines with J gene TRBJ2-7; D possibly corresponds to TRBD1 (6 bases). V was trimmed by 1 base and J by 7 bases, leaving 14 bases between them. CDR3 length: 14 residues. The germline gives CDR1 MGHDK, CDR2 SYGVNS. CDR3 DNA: TGTGCCAGCAGTGAATGGGACACGTCAGGGGAGCAGTACTTC. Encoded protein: CASSEWDTSGEQYF.

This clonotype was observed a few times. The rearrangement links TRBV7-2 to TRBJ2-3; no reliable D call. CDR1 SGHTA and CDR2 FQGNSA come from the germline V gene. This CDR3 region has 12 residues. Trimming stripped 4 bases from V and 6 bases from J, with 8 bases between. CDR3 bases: TGTGCCAGCAGCTGGTCGAGGGATACGCAGTATTTT. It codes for CASSWSRDTQYF.

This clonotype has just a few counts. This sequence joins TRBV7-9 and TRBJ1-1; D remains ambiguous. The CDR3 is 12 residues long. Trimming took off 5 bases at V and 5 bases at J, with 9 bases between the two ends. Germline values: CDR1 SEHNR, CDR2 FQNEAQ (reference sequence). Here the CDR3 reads CASSLLETEAFF. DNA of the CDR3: TGTGCCAGCAGCCTCCTGGAGACTGAAGCTTTCTTT.

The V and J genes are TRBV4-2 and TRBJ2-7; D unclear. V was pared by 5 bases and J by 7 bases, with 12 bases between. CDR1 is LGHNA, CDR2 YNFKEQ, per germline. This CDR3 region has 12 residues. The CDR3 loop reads CASSVGEDEQYF. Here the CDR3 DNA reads TGTGCCAGCAGCGTTGGGGAAGATGAGCAGTACTTC.

The CDR3 bases are TGCAGTGCCAAGACAGTTAGCTCTGGAAACACCATATATTTT. This gives the protein CSAKTVSSGNTIYF. This chain joins TRBV20-1 and TRBJ1-3; D perhaps matches TRBD1 (5 bases). Trimming removed 6 bases at V and 0 bases at J, with 12 bases between. Germline V gene sequence: CDR1 DFQATT, CDR2 SNEGSKA (reference sequence). This CDR3 contains 14 residues.

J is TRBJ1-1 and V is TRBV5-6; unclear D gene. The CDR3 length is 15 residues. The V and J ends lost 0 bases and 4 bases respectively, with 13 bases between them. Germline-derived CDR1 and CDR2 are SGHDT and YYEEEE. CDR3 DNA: TGTGCCAGCAGCTTGGAGGGTTTCCCTGGCACTGAAGCTTTCTTT. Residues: CASSLEGFPGTEAFF.

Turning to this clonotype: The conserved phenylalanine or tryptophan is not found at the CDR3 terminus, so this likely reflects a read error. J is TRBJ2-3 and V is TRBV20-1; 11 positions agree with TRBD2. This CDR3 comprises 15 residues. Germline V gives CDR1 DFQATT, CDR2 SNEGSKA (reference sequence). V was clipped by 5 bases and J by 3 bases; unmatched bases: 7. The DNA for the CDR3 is TGCAGTGCTGGGTTAGCGGGAGGGCCAACAGATACGCAGTATCTT. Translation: CSAGLAGGPTDTQYL.

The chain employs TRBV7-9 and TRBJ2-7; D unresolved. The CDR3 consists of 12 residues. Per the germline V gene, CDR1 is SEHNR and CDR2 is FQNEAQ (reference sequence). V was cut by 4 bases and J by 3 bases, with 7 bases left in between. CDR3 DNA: TGTGCCAGCAGCTCCACATTCTACGAGCAGTACTTC. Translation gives CASSSTFYEQYF.